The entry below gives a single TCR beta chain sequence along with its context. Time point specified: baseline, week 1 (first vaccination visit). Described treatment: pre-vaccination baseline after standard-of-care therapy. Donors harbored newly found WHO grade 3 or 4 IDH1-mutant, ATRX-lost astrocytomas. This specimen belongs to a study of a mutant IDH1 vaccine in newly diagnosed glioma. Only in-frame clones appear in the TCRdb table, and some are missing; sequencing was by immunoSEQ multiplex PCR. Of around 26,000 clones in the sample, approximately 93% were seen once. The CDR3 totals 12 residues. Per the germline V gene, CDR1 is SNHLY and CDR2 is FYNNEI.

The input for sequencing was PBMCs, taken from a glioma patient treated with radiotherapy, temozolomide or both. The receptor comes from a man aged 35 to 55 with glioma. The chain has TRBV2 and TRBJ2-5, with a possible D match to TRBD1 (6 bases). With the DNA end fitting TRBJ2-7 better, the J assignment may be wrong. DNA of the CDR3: TGTGCCGGGGGCTCGGTGTGGTACGAGCAGTACTTC. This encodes CAGGSVWYEQYF.